The rows below give T cell receptor beta chains drawn from one sample of a study of blood T cell repertoires in COVID-19. TCRdb keeps only in-frame clones here, not all; method: immunoSEQ multiplex PCR. The sample has hundreds of thousands of clones, more than 75% seen once; the top ten hold roughly 4.2%. The sequenced sample was peripheral blood. The receptors originated from a man in his fifties with acute or convalescent COVID-19. CDR3s include the opening cysteine and the closing phenylalanine or tryptophan. The D gene is left open where the match is weak. Rows give clone size only sometimes, using once, few, many, or a class for an expanded clone.

>once|TRBV19|TRBD1|TRBJ1-2
CASSTGTGGTTNYGYTF
TGTGCCAGTAGCACCGGGACAGGGGGCACCACTAACTATGGCTACACCTTC
>NA|TRBV9|NA|TRBJ2-3
CASSVVRGDTQYF
TGTGCCAGCAGCGTAGTTCGGGGAGATACGCAGTATTTT
>NA|TRBV5-1|TRBD1|TRBJ2-7
CASSLARTGAYEQYF
TGCGCCAGCAGCTTGGCCCGGACAGGGGCCTACGAGCAGTACTTC
>NA|TRBV18|TRBD1|TRBJ1-4
CASSPDRGRGEKLFF
TGTGCCAGCTCACCAGACAGGGGGCGCGGCGAAAAACTGTTTTTT
>NA|TRBV5-1|TRBD1|TRBJ2-2
CASSLQGGTGIAGELFF
TGCGCCAGCAGCCTCCAAGGAGGGACAGGGATCGCCGGGGAGCTGTTTTTT
>once|TRBV10-2|TRBD1|TRBJ1-1
CASIAGTDREAFF
TGCGCCAGCATAGCCGGGACGGACAGGGAAGCTTTCTTT
>NA|TRBV5-6|TRBD1|TRBJ2-3
CASSLGGQGGTDTQYF
TGTGCCAGCAGCTTGGGCGGACAGGGTGGCACAGATACGCAGTATTTT
>NA|TRBV19|NA|TRBJ2-7
CASSTPGMGYYEQYF
TGTGCCAGTAGTACCCCAGGGATGGGCTACTACGAGCAGTACTTC
>NA|TRBV2|NA|TRBJ1-6
CASSPPQGMNSPLHF
TGTGCCAGCAGTCCACCCCAGGGGATGAATTCACCCCTCCACTTT
>once|TRBV7-3|NA|TRBJ1-1
CASSLSPGTEAFF
TGTGCCAGCAGCTTAAGCCCAGGCACTGAAGCTTTCTTT
>NA|TRBV5-8|TRBD1|TRBJ2-7
CASSPHTGTGGYEQYF
TGTGCCAGCAGCCCCCACACCGGGACAGGGGGCTACGAGCAGTACTTC
>NA|TRBV7-9|NA|TRBJ2-2
CASSLVAIAGELFF
TGTGCCAGCAGCTTAGTAGCTATCGCCGGGGAGCTGTTTTTT
>NA|TRBV5-6|NA|TRBJ1-2
CASSLLGRRDGYTF
TGTGCCAGCAGCTTGCTCGGCAGGAGGGATGGCTACACCTTC
>once|TRBV9|NA|TRBJ1-1
CASSRHQLTESNTEAFF
TGTGCCAGCAGCCGACACCAATTGACGGAATCGAACACTGAAGCTTTCTTT
>NA|TRBV19|TRBD1|TRBJ1-1
CASSLQGRSYTEAFF
TGTGCCAGTAGCCTACAGGGGAGGTCCTACACTGAAGCTTTCTTT
>NA|TRBV4-2|TRBD2|TRBJ2-1
CASSPRLAGGRDYNEQFF
TGTGCCAGCAGCCCCCGACTAGCGGGGGGGAGGGACTACAATGAGCAGTTCTTC
>NA|TRBV6-6|TRBD1|TRBJ1-5
CASSYYDRAQPQHF
TGTGCCAGCAGTTACTATGACAGGGCTCAGCCCCAGCATTTT
>NA|TRBV29-1|NA|TRBJ1-1
CSVVAPGNTEAFF
TGCAGCGTTGTGGCCCCAGGGAACACTGAAGCTTTCTTT
>NA|TRBV7-9|TRBD2|TRBJ2-5
CASSLGTSGGVTQYF
TGTGCCAGCAGCTTAGGGACTAGCGGAGGGGTGACCCAGTACTTC
>few|TRBV18|NA|TRBJ1-4
CASSPPTTNEKLFF
TGTGCCAGCTCACCCCCAACAACTAATGAAAAACTGTTTTTT
>NA|TRBV30|TRBD1|TRBJ1-4
CAWSQGADEKLFF
TGTGCCTGGAGCCAGGGGGCGGATGAAAAACTGTTTTTT
>NA|TRBV24-1|NA|TRBJ2-3
CATSRGGGGTDTQYF
TGTGCCACCAGCAGGGGTGGGGGAGGCACAGATACGCAGTATTTT
>NA|TRBV6-5|NA|TRBJ1-1
CASSFKTGRTEAFF
TGTGCCAGCAGTTTCAAGACAGGACGCACTGAAGCTTTCTTT
>few|TRBV19|TRBD1|TRBJ1-3
CASSAGTDSGNTIYF
TGTGCCAGTAGTGCGGGGACAGATTCTGGAAACACCATATATTTT
>NA|TRBV10-2|NA|TRBJ1-2
CASSESSGNGYTF
TGCGCCAGCAGTGAATCGTCGGGGAATGGCTACACCTTC
>NA|TRBV5-4|NA|TRBJ2-3
CASSTAGGTDTQYF
TGTGCCAGCAGCACGGCAGGGGGCACAGATACGCAGTATTTT
>NA|TRBV6-5|NA|TRBJ1-2
CASKLTGDYGYTF
TGTGCCAGCAAATTGACAGGAGACTATGGCTACACCTTC
>NA|TRBV19|NA|TRBJ1-1
CASTPLDREYTEAFF
TGTGCCAGTACCCCATTGGACAGAGAGTACACTGAAGCTTTCTTT
>NA|TRBV5-5|NA|TRBJ2-6
CASDWGLGANVLTF
TGTGCCAGCGATTGGGGGCTTGGGGCCAACGTCCTGACTTTC
>NA|TRBV6-4|NA|TRBJ2-5
CASSPTGRGETQYF
TGTGCCAGCAGTCCGACAGGCAGGGGAGAGACCCAGTACTTC
>NA|TRBV11-2|NA|TRBJ2-7
CASSLREAGYEQYF
TGTGCCAGCAGCTTAAGGGAGGCTGGATACGAGCAGTACTTC
>NA|TRBV6-1|NA|TRBJ1-1
CASSEELLEAFF
TGTGCCAGCAGTGAAGAGTTACTCGAAGCTTTCTTT
>NA|TRBV11-2|NA|TRBJ1-4
CASSFFYNEKLFF
TGTGCCAGCAGCTTTTTTTATAATGAAAAACTGTTTTTT
>NA|TRBV7-9|NA|TRBJ1-3
CASSEGNTIYF
TGTGCCTCCTCTGAGGGAAACACCATATATTTT
>NA|TRBV27|TRBD1|TRBJ1-3
CASSSLRQGAGNTIYF
TGTGCCAGCAGTTCCCTTCGACAGGGTGCTGGAAACACCATATATTTT
>NA|TRBV5-1|NA|TRBJ2-5
CASSPIEDMRETQYF
TGCGCCAGCAGCCCGATTGAAGATATGCGAGAGACCCAGTACTTC
>NA|TRBV6-1|NA|TRBJ2-3
CASSEPHGRDTQYF
TGTGCCAGCAGTGAACCCCATGGCAGGGATACGCAGTATTTT
>NA|TRBV6-5|TRBD1|TRBJ1-2
CASSPGGTGDYGYTF
TGTGCCAGCAGCCCAGGCGGGACAGGGGATTATGGCTACACCTTC
>NA|TRBV5-1|NA|TRBJ2-2
CASSLASGAGTGELFF
TGCGCCAGCAGCTTGGCCTCGGGTGCGGGCACCGGGGAGCTGTTTTTT
>NA|TRBV25-1|NA|TRBJ1-5
CASSAYNQPQHF
TGTGCCAGCAGTGCCTACAATCAGCCCCAGCATTTT
>NA|TRBV6-5|TRBD1|TRBJ2-7
CASSYAGTGVYEQYF
TGTGCCAGCAGTTACGCCGGGACAGGGGTCTACGAGCAGTACTTC
>NA|TRBV5-6|NA|TRBJ2-1
CASSLEGRGYYNEQFF
TGTGCCAGCAGCTTGGAAGGCAGGGGATACTACAATGAGCAGTTCTTC
>NA|TRBV5-5|NA|TRBJ1-1
CASSLISMNTEAFF
TGTGCCAGCAGCTTAATTTCTATGAACACTGAAGCTTTCTTT
>NA|TRBV3-1/TRBV3-2|NA|TRBJ1-2
CASSENDSGGYTF
TGTGCCAGCAGCGAAAACGACAGCGGGGGCTACACCTTC
>NA|TRBV25-1|TRBD2|TRBJ2-1
CASSEPAGGPNEQFF
TGTGCCAGCAGTGAACCAGCGGGGGGGCCAAATGAGCAGTTCTTC